This T cell receptor (beta chain) was obtained from a study of post-analysis software for immune sequencing data. Whole-study findings and limits: Controls had lower frequencies than patients of roughly five TRBV segments, which included TRBV5-6, TRBV5-1 and TRBV20-1. Compared against controls, patients with multiple sclerosis displayed significantly lower normalized Chao1 diversity.

There are a few counts of this clonotype. Its antigen is undetermined. In germline, CDR1 is DFQATT, CDR2 SNEGSKA (reference sequence). The CDR3 is made up of 15 amino acids. The ends were cut back, 0 bases at V and 0 bases at J, with 10 bases in the middle. cDNA libraries of TCR beta carried unique molecular identifiers. MiXCR, run by TCRdb on the PCR reads, gives a single entry per CDR3 protein. The sample lists about half a million distinct CDR3 sequences, roughly 34% occurring once. The J gene is TRBJ2-3, the V gene TRBV20-1; TRBD1 is a possible D gene (5 bases). The clonotype originates from a girl aged 2-17 years with multiple sclerosis. Sample: blood. Here the CDR3 DNA reads TGCAGTGCTAGAGAATTGACAGTTAGCACAGATACGCAGTATTTT. It is translated as CSARELTVSTDTQYF.